Sequencing of this T cell receptor (beta chain) was carried out in a study of CXCR3-negative and CXCR3-positive naive CD8 T cells (dated by TCRdb to about 2019). With respect to the entire study: In total, about 140 million TRB reads were obtained, or roughly 1.5 +/- 0.3 million reads per library. Diversity and physicochemical repertoire analyses were performed on 11 donors pooled from two independent experiments. The TRBV-TRBJ cluster analysis covered naive subsets from a handful of donors and memory cells from 3 donors. Broad study findings and their caveats: Repertoire diversity was comparably high in both naive subsets but much lower in memory CD8+ T cells. Because surface CD5, which has been linked to self-reactivity in mice, was comparable between naive subsets, TCR interaction strength was also inferred from TRB CDR3 physicochemical properties. Compared with CXCR3-negative naive cells, CXCR3-positive naive cells had TRB CDR3s with higher hydrophobicity (lower Kidera factor 4), lower energy, and higher strength and volume indices. CXCR3 expression partially decreased after cryopreservation, so most assays used freshly isolated PBMCs. Within the same donor, TRBV-TRBJ usage looked similar between naive CXCR3-negative and CXCR3-positive cells, but memory cells had distinct patterns.

These reads were obtained on a NextSeq 550. The Human TCR Profiling Kit (MiLaboratory) was used to make UMI-labeled 5' RACE TRB cDNA libraries. The full amount of extracted RNA was used for cDNA synthesis, and the full amount of resulting cDNA was used for PCR amplification. Libraries were prepared in parallel with an identical number of PCR cycles. In the original analysis: With a minimum of two reads required per UMI, MIGEC and MiXCR pulled out about 49,000 +/- 11,000 unique UMI-labeled TRB cDNA molecules from each library. On average, around 40,000 +/- 10,000 functional in-frame TRB CDR3 nucleotide clonotypes lacking stop codons were found per library. After downsampling to 5000 UMI-labeled TRB molecules per sample, diversity metrics, including normalized Shannon-Wiener and Chao1, were computed in VDJtools. VDJtools was used to calculate clonotype-size-weighted physicochemical properties of the central five CDR3 residues, namely interaction energy, strength, volume and Kidera factor 4. TCRdb reprocessed the reads, so every CDR3 protein sequence counts as one entry and DNA is not shown. The V and J calls shown here were made by TCRdb, not taken from the authors' results. The sample has around 8,400 distinct CDR3 sequences on record. 1% to 1.4% of the sample is in the top ten clones.

From a lookup of the germline V gene, CDR1 and CDR2 are KGHSH and LQKENI. Counted from cysteine to phenylalanine, this CDR3 has 14 amino acids. The entry carries no DNA sequence. For every CD8+ T cell subset, 300,000 cells were flow-sorted straight into RLT lysis buffer, and each subset was sorted in triplicate. To exclude memory contaminants, naive CD8+ T cells were stringently defined as CD45RO-CCR7+CD27+CD95-. Standard density gradient centrifugation was used to isolate peripheral blood mononuclear cells from buffy coats. Naive CXCR3-negative and CXCR3-positive CD8+ T cells were flow-sorted using a FACSAria III. An RNeasy Mini Kit was used to extract total RNA from the sorted cells. No count is recorded, yet this clonotype rates as medium-sized (0.01 to 0.1%) from its frequency. Its antigen has not been determined.

The sequenced sample was naive CXCR3- CD8+ T cells from blood. This specimen's cell subset or site label, per the study, means: CD45RO-CCR7+CD27+CD95- naive CD8+ T cells lacking CXCR3 (TNR3-). This receptor was taken from a human donor in good health. Some clones in this sample may be carry-over from other donors' samples. This receptor chain uses TRBV18 and TRBJ2-1; checking the TCRdb D call of TRBD1 is not possible without DNA. CDR3 loop: CASSPYDSYNEQFF.